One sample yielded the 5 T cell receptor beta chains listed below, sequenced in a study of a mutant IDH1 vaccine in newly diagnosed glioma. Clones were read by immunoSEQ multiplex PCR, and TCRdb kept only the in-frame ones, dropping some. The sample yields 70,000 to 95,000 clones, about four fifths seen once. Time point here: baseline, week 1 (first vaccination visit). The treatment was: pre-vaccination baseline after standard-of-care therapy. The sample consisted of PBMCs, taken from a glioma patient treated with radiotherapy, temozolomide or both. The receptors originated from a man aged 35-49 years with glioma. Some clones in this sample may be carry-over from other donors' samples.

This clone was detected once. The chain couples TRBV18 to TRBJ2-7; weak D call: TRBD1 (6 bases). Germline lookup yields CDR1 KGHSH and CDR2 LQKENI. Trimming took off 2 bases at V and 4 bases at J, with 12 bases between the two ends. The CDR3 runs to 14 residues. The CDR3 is CASSPSGQNYEQYF. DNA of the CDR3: TGTGCCAGCTCACCATCGGGACAAAATTACGAGCAGTACTTC.

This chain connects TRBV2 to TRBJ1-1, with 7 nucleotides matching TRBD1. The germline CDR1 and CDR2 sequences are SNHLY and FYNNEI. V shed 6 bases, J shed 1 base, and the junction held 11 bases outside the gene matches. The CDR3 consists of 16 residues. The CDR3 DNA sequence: TGTGCCAGCAGGATAACGACCGAGGGGGCGAACACTGAAGCTTTCTTT. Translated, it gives CASRITTEGANTEAFF. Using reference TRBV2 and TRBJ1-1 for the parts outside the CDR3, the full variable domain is EPEVTQTPSHQVTQMGQEVILRCVPISNHLYFYWYRQILGQKVEFLVSFYNNEISEKSEIFDDQFSVERPDGSNFTLKIRSTKLEDSAMYFCASRITTEGANTEAFFGQGTRLTVV.

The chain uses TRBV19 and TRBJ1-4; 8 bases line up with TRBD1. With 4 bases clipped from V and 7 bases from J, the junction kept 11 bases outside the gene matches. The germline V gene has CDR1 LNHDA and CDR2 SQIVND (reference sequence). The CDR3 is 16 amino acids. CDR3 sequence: CASSRSQGARGEKLFF. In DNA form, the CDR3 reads TGTGCCAGTAGTAGATCTCAGGGGGCGCGGGGTGAAAAACTGTTTTTT. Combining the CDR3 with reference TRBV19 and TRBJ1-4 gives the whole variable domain DGGITQSPKYLFRKEGQNVTLSCEQNLNHDAMYWYRQDPGQGLRLIYYSQIVNDFQKGDIAEGYSVSREKKESFPLTVTSAQKNPTAFYLCASSRSQGARGEKLFFGSGTQLSVL.

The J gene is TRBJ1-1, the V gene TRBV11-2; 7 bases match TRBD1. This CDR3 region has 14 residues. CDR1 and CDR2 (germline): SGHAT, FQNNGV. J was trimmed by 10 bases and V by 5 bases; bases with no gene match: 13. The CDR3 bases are TGTGCCAGCAGCCCGGGGTCGCAGGGGGAGAGAGCTTTCTTT. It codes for CASSPGSQGERAFF.

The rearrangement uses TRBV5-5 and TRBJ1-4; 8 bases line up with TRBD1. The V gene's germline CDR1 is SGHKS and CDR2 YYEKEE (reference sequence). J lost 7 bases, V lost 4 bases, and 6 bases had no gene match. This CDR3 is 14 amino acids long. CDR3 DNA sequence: TGTGCCAGCAGCAAAGACAGGGGAGGTGAAAAACTGTTTTTT. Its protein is CASSKDRGGEKLFF.